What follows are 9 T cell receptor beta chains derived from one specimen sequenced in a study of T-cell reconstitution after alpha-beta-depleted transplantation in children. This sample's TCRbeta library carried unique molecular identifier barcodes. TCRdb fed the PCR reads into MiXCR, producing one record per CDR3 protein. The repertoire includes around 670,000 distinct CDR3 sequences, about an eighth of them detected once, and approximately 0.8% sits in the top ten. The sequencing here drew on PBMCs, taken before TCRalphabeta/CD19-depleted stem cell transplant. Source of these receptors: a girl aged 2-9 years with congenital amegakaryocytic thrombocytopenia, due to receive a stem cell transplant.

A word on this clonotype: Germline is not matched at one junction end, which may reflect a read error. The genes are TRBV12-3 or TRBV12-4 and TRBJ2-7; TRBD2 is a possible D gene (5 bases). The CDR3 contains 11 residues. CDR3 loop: CTSTGSYEQYF. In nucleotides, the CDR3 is TGTACCAGCACGGGATCCTACGAGCAGTACTTC.

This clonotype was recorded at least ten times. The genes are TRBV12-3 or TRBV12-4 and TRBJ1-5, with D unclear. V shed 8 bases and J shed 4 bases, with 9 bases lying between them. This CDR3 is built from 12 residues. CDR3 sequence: CASGSENQPQHF. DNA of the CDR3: TGTGCCAGCGGGTCAGAGAATCAGCCCCAGCATTTT.

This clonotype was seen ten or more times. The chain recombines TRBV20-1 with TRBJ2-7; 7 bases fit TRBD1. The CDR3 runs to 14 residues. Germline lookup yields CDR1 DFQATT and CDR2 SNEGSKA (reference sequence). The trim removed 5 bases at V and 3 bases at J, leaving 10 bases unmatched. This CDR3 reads CSAPSPAGGYEQYF. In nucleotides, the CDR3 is TGCAGTGCTCCTAGCCCCGCAGGGGGCTACGAGCAGTACTTC.

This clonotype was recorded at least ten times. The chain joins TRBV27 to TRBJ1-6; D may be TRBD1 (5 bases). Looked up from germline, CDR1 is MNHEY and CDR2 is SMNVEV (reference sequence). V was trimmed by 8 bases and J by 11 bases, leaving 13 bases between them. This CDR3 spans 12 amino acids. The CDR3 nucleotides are TGTGCCAGCGGGACGGGGTCAACACCCCTCCACTTT. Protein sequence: CASGTGSTPLHF.

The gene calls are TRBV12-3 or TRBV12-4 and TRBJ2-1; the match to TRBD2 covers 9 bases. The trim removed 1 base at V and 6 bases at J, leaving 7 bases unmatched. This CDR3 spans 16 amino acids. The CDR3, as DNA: TGTGCCAGCAGTTTAGTCGGTCTAGCGGGAATCAATGAGCAGTTCTTC. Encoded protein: CASSLVGLAGINEQFF.

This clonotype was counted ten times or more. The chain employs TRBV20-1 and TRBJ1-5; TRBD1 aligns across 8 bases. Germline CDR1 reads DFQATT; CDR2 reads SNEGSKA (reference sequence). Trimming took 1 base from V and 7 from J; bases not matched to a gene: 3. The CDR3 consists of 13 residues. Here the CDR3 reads CSARGQGNQPQHF. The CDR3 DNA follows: TGCAGTGCTAGAGGACAGGGGAACCAGCCCCAGCATTTT.

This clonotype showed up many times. This CDR3 reads CASSLFLAGDGAKNIQYF. The CDR3 nucleotides are TGTGCCAGCAGCCTATTCCTAGCGGGAGACGGGGCCAAAAACATTCAGTACTTC. V gene TRBV28 combines with J gene TRBJ2-4; TRBD2 matches 10 bases. This CDR3 region has 18 residues. Losses at the gene ends were 6 bases for V and 1 base for J; bases not matched to a gene: 12. CDR1 and CDR2 from the germline V gene are MDHEN and SYDVKM.

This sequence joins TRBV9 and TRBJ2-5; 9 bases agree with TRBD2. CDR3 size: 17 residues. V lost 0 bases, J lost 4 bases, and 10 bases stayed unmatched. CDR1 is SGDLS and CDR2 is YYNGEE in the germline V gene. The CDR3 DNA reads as TGTGCCAGCAGCGTAGGCGCGGGTAGCGGGAGCTTAGAGACCCAGTACTTC. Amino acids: CASSVGAGSGSLETQYF.

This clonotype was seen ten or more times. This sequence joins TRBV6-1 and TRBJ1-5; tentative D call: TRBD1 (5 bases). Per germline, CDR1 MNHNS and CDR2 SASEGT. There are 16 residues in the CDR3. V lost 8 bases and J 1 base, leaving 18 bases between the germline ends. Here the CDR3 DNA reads TGTGCCAGCTCTTTCCCCCAGGGCCGAAGCAATCAGCCCCAGCATTTT. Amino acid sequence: CASSFPQGRSNQPQHF.